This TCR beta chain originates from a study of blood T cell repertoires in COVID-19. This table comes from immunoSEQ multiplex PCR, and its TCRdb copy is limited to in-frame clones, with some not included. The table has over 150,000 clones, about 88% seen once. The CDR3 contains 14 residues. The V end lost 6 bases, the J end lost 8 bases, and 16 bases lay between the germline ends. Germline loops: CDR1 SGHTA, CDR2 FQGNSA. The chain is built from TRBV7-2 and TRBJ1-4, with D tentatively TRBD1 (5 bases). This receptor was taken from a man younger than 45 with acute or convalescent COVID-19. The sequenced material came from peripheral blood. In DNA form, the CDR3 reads TGTGCCAGCAGACAAGGAAGGGGCCCGGAAAAACTGTTTTTT. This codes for CASRQGRGPEKLFF.